Following are 16 T cell receptor beta chains from one sample sequenced in a study of response to subunit inactivated influenza vaccine. TCRdb reprocessed the RT-PCR reads via MiXCR and lists one record per CDR3 protein. The data hold about 520,000 distinct CDR3 sequences, with 6.5% to 8% observed a single time. The source material was PBMCs from blood, sampled around 2 years after vaccination. All receptors derive from a man between 50 and 75 years old who received an inactivated influenza vaccine.

This clonotype was seen many times. V gene TRBV7-9 combines with J gene TRBJ1-2, with 9 bases lining up with TRBD1. The ends lost 6 bases at V and 7 bases at J; junction bases unmatched: 12. This CDR3 has 15 amino acids. Per the germline V gene, CDR1 is SEHNR and CDR2 is FQNEAQ (reference sequence). The CDR3 sequence is CASSRSGTGSLGYTF. The CDR3 DNA is TGTGCCAGCAGTCGATCCGGGACAGGGTCCCTTGGCTACACCTTC.

This clonotype turned up a few times. The chain has TRBV29-1 and TRBJ1-2; 7 bases line up with TRBD1. CDR1 is SQVTM, CDR2 ANQGSEA, per germline. The CDR3 runs to 11 residues. V lost 7 bases to trimming and J lost 7 bases; unmatched junction nucleotides: 6. The CDR3 bases are TGCAGCGCCAGACAGGGAGCTGGCTACACCTTC. Translating gives CSARQGAGYTF.

A remark on this clonotype: No conserved phenylalanine or tryptophan ends this CDR3, so it is likely a read error. V gene TRBV20-1 combines with J gene TRBJ2-1; possibly TRBD1 for D (6 bases). Trimming removed 2 bases at V and 4 bases at J, with 12 bases between. Germline lookup yields CDR1 DFQATT and CDR2 SNEGSKA (reference sequence). The CDR3 covers 14 residues. CDR3 DNA: TGCAGTGCTAGACCCGTACAGGGTTACAATGAGCAGTTCTCC. Translated: CSARPVQGYNEQFS.

This clonotype occurred a few times. This sequence joins TRBV30 and TRBJ2-7; D is unclear. The CDR3 loop spans 15 amino acids. Per the germline V gene, CDR1 is GTSNPN and CDR2 is SVGIG (reference sequence). V shed 0 bases and J shed 0 bases, with 12 bases lying between them. The CDR3 bases are TGTGCCTGGAGTGTTGGCGCCAGACTCTCCTACGAGCAGTACTTC. Translation: CAWSVGARLSYEQYF.

There are a few counts of this clonotype. The chain combines TRBV6-2 or TRBV6-3 with TRBJ2-7; 7 bases are a match to TRBD2. CDR3 length: 14 amino acids. Per the germline V gene, CDR1 is MNHEY and CDR2 is SVGEGT. V lost 5 bases to trimming and J lost 2 bases; unmatched junction nucleotides: 6. The CDR3 DNA reads as TGTGCCAGCAGTAGAGCGGGGCCAACCTACGAGCAGTACTTC. This sequence encodes CASSRAGPTYEQYF.

This clonotype was seen at least ten times. V is TRBV29-1 and J is TRBJ1-1; the match to TRBD1 covers 7 bases. Losses at the gene ends were 7 bases for V and 1 base for J; bases not matched to a gene: 6. Germline V gene sequence: CDR1 SQVTM, CDR2 ANQGSEA. The CDR3 has 13 amino acids. CDR3 bases: TGCAGCGGCCTGACAGGGACGAACACTGAAGCTTTCTTT. Translation gives CSGLTGTNTEAFF. Full variable domain (rest looked up from reference TRBV29-1 and TRBJ1-1): SAVISQKPSRDICQRGTSLTIQCQVDSQVTMMFWYRQQPGQSLTLIATANQGSEATYESGFVIDKFPISRPNLTFSTLTVSNMSPEDSSIYLCSGLTGTNTEAFFGQGTRLTVV.

This clonotype showed up many times. In DNA, the CDR3 is TGTGCCAGCGGGGTAGCGGGAATCAGCGGCGGGGAGCTGTTTTTT. Translated: CASGVAGISGGELFF. V gene TRBV5-4 combines with J gene TRBJ2-2, with 8 bases fitting TRBD2. V shed 7 bases, J shed 7 bases, and the junction held 12 bases outside the gene matches. Germline lookup yields CDR1 SGHNT and CDR2 YYREEE (reference sequence). The CDR3 covers 15 residues.

This clonotype was seen a handful of times. The rearrangement links TRBV4-3 to TRBJ1-4; D is unclear. Germline V CDR1 and CDR2: LGHNA, YSLEER. V was trimmed by 0 bases and J by 8 bases, leaving 7 bases between them. This CDR3 is 13 amino acids long. Written as DNA, the CDR3 is TGCGCCAGCAGCCAAGATCTCGAGGAAAAACTGTTTTTT. It specifies CASSQDLEEKLFF.

The table lists this clonotype with many counts. The chain combines TRBV3-1 with TRBJ2-1, with unresolved D. Trimming stripped 3 bases from V and 7 bases from J, with 10 bases between. The CDR3 contains 13 residues. Germline V gives CDR1 LGHDT, CDR2 YNNKEL (reference sequence). The CDR3, as DNA: TGTGCCAGCAGCCAGGGCGCGCGGAATGAGCAGTTCTTC. Translating it yields CASSQGARNEQFF.

This clonotype was seen repeatedly, ten times or more. The rearrangement links TRBV5-1 to TRBJ2-7; D might be TRBD1 (6 bases). Germline V lookup: CDR1 SGHRS, CDR2 YFSETQ. This CDR3 comprises 15 residues. Trimming shortened V by 0 bases and J by 5 bases, and 15 bases separated the two germline ends. CDR3 nucleotides: TGCGCCAGCAGCTTGGATGGGGGCCTGGGGAACGAGCAGTACTTC. Translation gives CASSLDGGLGNEQYF.

This rearrangement joins TRBV20-1 to TRBJ2-3; D not certain. Trimming shortened V by 0 bases and J by 5 bases, and 6 bases separated the two germline ends. The CDR3 is made up of 12 amino acids. CDR1 is DFQATT and CDR2 is SNEGSKA in the germline V gene (reference sequence). The CDR3 bases are TGCAGTGCTAGAGATGGCGGAGATACGCAGTATTTT. Amino acid sequence: CSARDGGDTQYF.

This chain uses TRBV24-1 with TRBJ2-5; no definite D call. In germline, CDR1 is KGHDR, CDR2 SFDVKD. Deletions cut 4 bases from V and 5 bases from J, with 7 bases between. The length of the CDR3 is 12 residues. The CDR3 sequence is CATSDPEETQYF. The CDR3 DNA follows: TGTGCCACCAGTGACCCAGAGGAGACCCAGTACTTC.

The rearrangement links TRBV12-3 or TRBV12-4 to TRBJ1-6; D unresolved. This CDR3 spans 13 amino acids. Trimming shortened V by 5 bases and J by 7 bases, and 9 bases separated the two germline ends. CDR3 amino acids: CASSRGRNSPLHF. CDR3 nucleotide sequence: TGTGCCAGCAGTCGTGGTCGGAATTCACCCCTCCACTTT.

This clonotype was counted a few times. The rearrangement uses TRBV12-3 or TRBV12-4 and TRBJ1-1; the D is unclear. Trimming shortened V by 1 base and J by 8 bases, and 17 bases separated the two germline ends. CDR3 length: 15 residues. CDR3: CASSLVASDIREAFF. CDR3 sequence (DNA): TGTGCCAGCAGTTTAGTGGCGTCAGACATTCGAGAAGCTTTCTTT.

The chain has TRBV28 and TRBJ2-1; 13 nucleotides line up with TRBD2. Germline V gives CDR1 MDHEN, CDR2 SYDVKM. The CDR3 runs 17 residues. Losses at the gene ends were 4 bases for V and 0 bases for J; bases not matched to a gene: 3. The chain's CDR3 is CASSSRTSGGSYNEQFF. In nucleotides, the CDR3 is TGTGCCAGCAGTTCTCGGACTAGCGGGGGCTCCTACAATGAGCAGTTCTTC.

This clonotype was recorded a few times. V and J are TRBV29-1 and TRBJ2-5; no reliable D call. The CDR3 consists of 11 residues. Germline V lookup: CDR1 SQVTM, CDR2 ANQGSEA. Trimming removed 6 bases at V and 4 bases at J, with 9 bases between. The chain's CDR3 is CSVDLLETQYF. The CDR3 DNA reads TGCAGCGTGGACCTCTTAGAGACCCAGTACTTC.